This TCR beta chain was recorded in a study of cytomegalovirus exposure and HLA in healthy donors (dated 2017 in TCRdb). Describing the broader study: According to an earlier analysis of 587 of the donors, about 190 million T cells yielded 90 million to 140 million unique TCR beta sequences and more than 250 Gb of sequence data. Among the 398 genotyped donors, around 81% belonged to the genetic ancestry cluster associated with self-reported Caucasian donors. A later genetic analysis used genome-wide SNP genotypes for about 55% of the 666 donors, treating that subset as a discovery cohort. To study patterns of TCR occurrence, a later analysis re-analyzed previously published TCR beta repertoires from 600 to 750 donors and added high-resolution HLA genotyping. In an earlier analysis of roughly 600 of the donors, high-throughput TCR beta sequencing was used to judge whether each TCR beta V gene segment behaved as functional or pseudogenic. Among several hundred genotyped donors of the cohort, an average of around 240,000 unique TCR beta nucleotide sequences was sequenced per donor, of which about 19% were non-productive. Both class I and class II loci were covered by HLA typing, at four-digit resolution. Every discovery cohort repertoire had been produced on one sequencing platform. Approximately 310 gigabases of sequencing data and approximately 84 million unique TCR sequences were included in an early release covering under 650 HLA-typed donors. The study aimed to test whether signatures of past pathogen exposure could be identified by cataloging public T cell receptors. In addition to the first cohort of 500 to 850 subjects, a separate validation cohort of 130 or so different subjects was used. Donor age, sex, ethnicity and CMV serostatus were collected together with the repertoire data. The study combined high-throughput TCR immunosequencing, statistical association of individual TCRs with disease status, and machine learning to predict cytomegalovirus infection status. Rather than drawing on any new phenotypic data, the later analysis identified candidate immune exposures from TCR beta sequences and the way those sequences occurred across donors. The T cell repertoires of 666 subjects were profiled by immunosequencing and related to cytomegalovirus serostatus. Roughly 5 DR-DQ haplotypes were handled as single units for association and clustering, since linkage in the cohort was strong. The number of donors typed differed by locus, with about 629-640 for A, B, C, DRB1 and DQB1, around 500 for DQA1, over 600 for DPA1, and around 430 for DPB1.

Receptors were amplified or captured by the immunoSEQ multiplex PCR assay. For the multiplex PCR, a mixture combining 60 forward primers for TCR Vbeta segments and 13 reverse primers for TCR Jbeta segments was used. The CDR3 region of rearranged TCR beta genes was amplified from genomic DNA by a multiplex PCR assay. Amplified TCR beta libraries were sequenced as 87-base-pair reads on the Illumina HiSeq System. The published analysis was carried out like this. A later analysis tallied about 77 million unique TCR beta chains across the 650 to 750 repertoires, and around 10 million of those chains were shared by two or more donors. A nearest-neighbor algorithm error-corrected the raw reads and collapsed the reads into unique sequences, merging closely related sequences to remove PCR and sequencing errors. Alignment of CDR3 sequences to IMGT reference sequences was used to assign V, D and J gene segments. For a sequence to be retained, a match of at least six nucleotides to both a V gene segment and a J gene segment was required. Rearrangements were classified as productive when the CDR3 lacked stop codons and remained in frame with V and J, and all other rearrangements were classified as non-productive. CDR3 was defined according to IMGT convention as the region running from the second conserved V-encoded cysteine to the conserved J-encoded phenylalanine. The earlier analysis of about 590 of the donors excluded sequences that lacked an unambiguous match to a single V gene segment. In an earlier analysis of roughly 500 of the donors, V segments were called functional above 56.7% productive rearrangements and were called segregating when the between-donor standard deviation exceeded 5%. A statistical classification framework was developed to diagnose cytomegalovirus status using the catalog of TCR beta chain sequences. In a later analysis, V and J genes were assigned by comparing TCR nucleotide sequences against IMGT/GENE-DB human TR gene sequences. A later analysis assigned CDR3 sequences and most-parsimonious VDJ recombination scenarios with the TCRdist pipeline. In a later analysis, each TCR beta chain was defined by its CDR3 amino acid sequence together with its V-gene family, and reads without a unique V-gene family were excluded. A later analysis removed 450 to 600 highly shared, low-generation-probability nucleotide sequences to deal with suspected cross-contamination and a sequencing artifact. For each public chain, a later analysis derived a clonal expansion index from normalized ranks of inferred template counts within each repertoire. Generation probabilities in a later analysis came from a VDJ recombination model fitted to out-of-frame rearrangements, and those results were checked against IGoR. In a later analysis, TCR-TCR, TCR-HLA and TCR-CMV co-occurrence was scored with hypergeometric tests, and a repertoire-size bias correction was applied to TCR pairs. To estimate false discovery rates, a later analysis permuted the HLA or CMV assignments 20 times. In a later analysis, co-occurring TCRs were grouped using DBSCAN, with TCRdist sequence similarity added in when clustering inside HLA-allele-positive subsets. Repertoires with fewer than 30,000 or more than 120,000 public chains were left out of co-occurrence clustering, as were a handful of repertoires with anomalous nucleotide sharing. TCRdb took over this immuneACCESS table, retaining in-frame rearrangements with V and J assigned. Such tables are incomplete; in checked studies, under half of the missing clones stem from an unresolved V gene, and the remainder is unexplained. The V and J calls and the clone size are those of that table, but D and trimming were determined from the DNA. The table for this sample lists over 150,000 clones; about 65% of them were counted only once. 2.8% of the sample rests with the top ten.

Spanning cysteine to phenylalanine, the CDR3 consists of 16 amino acids. Left in the record is the CDR3 DNA by itself, 48 bases read in frame from the first base. Clipping removes 2 bases from V and 3 bases from J, with 4 as the unmatched junction base count. The germline V gene yields LGHNA for CDR1 and YSLEER for CDR2. Here is what the overall study found, with its caveats: Assigning TCR associations to individual alleles was difficult when HLA alleles, especially DR and DQ, strongly co-occurred. Broadly in line with IMGT annotations, most TCR beta V segments showed up in productive rearrangements about 90% or about 30% of the time in an earlier analysis of several hundred of the donors. According to a later analysis, most CMV-associated TCR beta chains appeared to be HLA-restricted, and the HLA associations seemed to be driven largely by CMV exposure. Because HLA typing was unavailable for some donors at each locus, only the typed subset was used in association tests. In vitro tests confirmed that a few of the cytomegalovirus-associated TCR beta chains recognize cytomegalovirus antigens. In a later analysis, TCR association rates were found to vary across HLA loci, with the most associated TCRs seen for DRB1 alleles and the fewest for HLA-C alleles. An association between a missense DCLRE1C variant and V-gene and J-gene trimming of TCR beta chains was found in a later genetic analysis and replicated in an independent cohort. The authors suggested that the approach could potentially be extended to other disease states and immunological phenotypes. Some IMGT-functional V segments, including TRBV6-2 and TRBV6-3, could not be told apart with the 87-base-pair reads, so those segments were excluded. A cluster of highly shared sequence variants was judged likely to represent a technical artifact of the sequencing pipeline. Cytomegalovirus status was reported to be diagnosed by the classifier with high specificity and sensitivity in both the original and validation cohorts. In a later analysis, several top co-occurrence clusters were reported to appear linked to parvovirus B19, influenza, CMV and Epstein-Barr virus. A later analysis associated 16,951 TCR beta sequences with specific HLA alleles at a false discovery rate of 0.05. Sequencing depth was assumed to be roughly uniform across donors in the presence/absence analyses, though that assumption may not hold. Correlated functional status among segregating V segments might be attributable to linkage disequilibrium, but an unknown experimental factor could not be ruled out. A later genetic analysis reported fewer N-insertions in productive TCRs among donors in an Asian-associated ancestry cluster than the approximately 670-donor mean. Most TCR sequences were seen in very few donors, while some public TCRs were found in many individuals. Around 16 rarely observed V segments, including chromosome 9 orphons, were excluded from the earlier analysis of approximately 600 of the donors because counts were too low. In a later analysis, HLA-associated TCR beta chains showed more clonal expansion and lower generation probabilities than non-associated chains that were equally common. CMV serostatus was the only immune exposure information available for the cohort. A further reported finding was that TCR beta sequences accurately predicted the HLA-A and HLA-B alleles for most subjects in the first cohort. This cohort had only TCR beta chains sequenced, and the lack of alpha or paired-chain data limited which features could be detected. In the study, 150 to 200 TCR beta chains were listed as associated with cytomegalovirus.

The cohort consisted of 666 healthy bone marrow donors. At the time of sampling, every cohort member was nominally healthy, though immune exposures that went unrecorded were likely present. The donor was CMV seronegative and belonged to the group of over 350 seronegative cohort members. A peripheral blood sample was provided by each donor, and peripheral blood mononuclear cells were used for TCR beta sequencing. The Qiagen DNeasy Blood Extraction Kit was used to extract genomic DNA from the blood cell samples. This clone was detected a few times. Its specific antigen is unknown. The input lacks base qualities; no much larger clone sits a single base away. Within the sample, other DNA sequences also encode this same CDR3.

The sequence links TRBV4-3 to TRBJ2-3, and 11 junction bases match TRBD2. Material: PBMCs. This receptor was identified in a woman in her twenties or thirties in good health and CMV-seronegative. The CDR3 here reads CASSQLAGGPTDTQYF. The base sequence is TGCGCCAGCAGCCAACTAGCGGGAGGACCTACAGATACGCAGTATTTT.